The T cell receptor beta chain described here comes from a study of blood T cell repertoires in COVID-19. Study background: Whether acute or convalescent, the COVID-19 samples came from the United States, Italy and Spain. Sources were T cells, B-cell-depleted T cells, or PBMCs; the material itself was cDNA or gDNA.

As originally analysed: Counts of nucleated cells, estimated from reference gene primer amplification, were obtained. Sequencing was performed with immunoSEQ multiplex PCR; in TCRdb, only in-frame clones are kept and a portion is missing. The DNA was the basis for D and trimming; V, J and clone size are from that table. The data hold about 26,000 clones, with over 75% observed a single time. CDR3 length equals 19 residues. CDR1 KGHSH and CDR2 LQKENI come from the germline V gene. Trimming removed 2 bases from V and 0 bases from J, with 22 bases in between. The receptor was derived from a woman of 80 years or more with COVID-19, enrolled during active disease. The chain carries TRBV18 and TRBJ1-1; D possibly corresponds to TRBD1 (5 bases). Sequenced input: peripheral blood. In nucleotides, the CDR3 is TGTGCCAGCTCACCATTACGAGCTGGAGGGACTCCTCTGAACACTGAAGCTTTCTTT. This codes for CASSPLRAGGTPLNTEAFF. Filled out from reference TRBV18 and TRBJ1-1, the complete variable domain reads NAGVMQNPRHLVRRRGQEARLRCSPMKGHSHVYWYRQLPEEGLKFMVYLQKENIIDESGMPKERFSAEFPKEGPSILRIQQVVRGDSAAYFCASSPLRAGGTPLNTEAFFGQGTRLTVV.